This entry concerns a single T cell receptor beta chain. The data originate from a study of blood T cell repertoires in COVID-19. Study information: The analysed material was cDNA or gDNA that came from T cells, B-cell-depleted T cells, or PBMCs.

The CDR3 consists of 13 residues. V lost 10 bases, J lost 5 bases, and 8 bases stayed unmatched. Some clones are missing from TCRdb's copy, which holds only in-frame ones; the method was immunoSEQ multiplex PCR. The data contain some 43,000 clones, roughly 80% of them singletons. This clonotype originated in a man aged 50 to 60 with active COVID-19. The sequencing sample was made of peripheral blood. This chain links TRBV12-3 or TRBV12-4 with TRBJ2-5, with 9 nucleotides matching TRBD1. CDR3 amino acids: CATSGTGWETQYF. DNA of the CDR3: TGTGCCACCTCCGGGACAGGGTGGGAGACCCAGTACTTC.